The clone carrying this T cell receptor (beta chain) has just one count. In the authors' workflow: Reference gene primer amplification gave nucleated cell count estimates. TCRdb keeps only in-frame clones here, not all; method: immunoSEQ multiplex PCR. For V, J and clone size, that table is used; D and trimming come from the DNA. Among 130,000 to 150,000 clones, 78% were seen once, and the ten largest hold 1.9%. These data are taken from a study of blood T cell repertoires in COVID-19. Turning to the study itself: COVID-19 samples collected from the United States, Italy and Spain covered acute and convalescent phases. From T cells, B-cell-depleted T cells, or PBMCs came the material, which was cDNA or gDNA.

The CDR3 length is 16 residues. The germline V gene has CDR1 SEHNR and CDR2 FQNEAQ (reference sequence). V trimming: 4 bases; J trimming: 4 bases; junction bases outside the gene matches: 2. Sample: peripheral blood. This clonotype originated in an older woman with acute or convalescent COVID-19. The V call is TRBV7-9, the J call TRBJ2-1; 15 bases are shared with TRBD2. The CDR3 reads CASSSGTSGRYNEQFF. CDR3 bases: TGTGCCAGCAGCTCCGGGACTAGCGGGAGGTACAATGAGCAGTTCTTC.